These T cell receptor beta chains were read from a single sample in a study of cytomegalovirus exposure and HLA in healthy donors. The assay was immunoSEQ multiplex PCR, and TCRdb's table has in-frame clones only and misses some. The data contain approximately 200,000 clones, over 65% of them singletons. The specimen was PBMCs. The receptors come from a boy between 2 and 15 years old in good health and CMV-seronegative. CDR3s include the opening cysteine and the closing phenylalanine or tryptophan. Fields, in order: V gene, J gene, D gene, clone size, CDR3 DNA, CDR3 protein. D genes are given only for firm matches. The listing skips clone size in some rows; elsewhere it reads once, few, many or a size class.

TRBV5-1	TRBJ1-2	.	once	TGCGCCAGCAGCTTACAGGGTGACTATGGCTACACCTTC	CASSLQGDYGYTF
TRBV27	TRBJ2-5	TRBD1	.	TGTGCCAGGAACAGGACAGGCGGTCCCCCAGAGACCCAGTACTTC	CARNRTGGPPETQYF
TRBV7-3	TRBJ2-3	TRBD2	.	TGTGCCAGCAGGCGGGGGGGCAGTCTTTCAGATACGCAGTATTTT	CASRRGGSLSDTQYF
TRBV29-1	TRBJ2-7	TRBD2	.	TGCAGCGTTAGCGGGGGTACCCTCTACGAGCAGTACTTC	CSVSGGTLYEQYF
TRBV6-5	TRBJ1-1	.	.	TGTGCCAGCAGCGTGGGAGGGAACACTGAAGCTTTCTTT	CASSVGGNTEAFF
TRBV30	TRBJ1-1	.	.	TGTGCCTGGGACGACTGGCCGGAGAACACTGAAGCTTTCTTT	CAWDDWPENTEAFF
TRBV5-4	TRBJ1-3	.	.	TGTGCCAGCAGCACTCCGACCGGGACACTCTCTGGAAACACCATATATTTT	CASSTPTGTLSGNTIYF
TRBV15	TRBJ1-5	.	.	TGTGCCACCCTGACAGCCGGTAGCAATCAGCCCCAGCATTTT	CATLTAGSNQPQHF
TRBV4-1	TRBJ2-7	.	.	TGCGCCAGCAGCCAAGAACCGGCCTACGAGCAGTACTTC	CASSQEPAYEQYF
TRBV7-4	TRBJ2-5	.	.	TGTGCCAGCAGCTTAGTTGGAGAGGAAGAGACCCAGTACTTC	CASSLVGEEETQYF
TRBV6-4	TRBJ2-2	TRBD2	.	TGTGCCAGCAGTGACGAGTCTAGCGGGAAAGAGGGGGAGCTGTTTTTT	CASSDESSGKEGELFF
TRBV6-4	TRBJ1-1	TRBD1	.	TGTGCCAGCGGAGGGGACAGGCCCTTGAACCAGAACACTGAAGCTTTCTTT	CASGGDRPLNQNTEAFF
TRBV10-3	TRBJ2-7	TRBD1	.	TGTGCCAGCACCCCCGGGACAGGATCCTACGAGCAGTACTTC	CASTPGTGSYEQYF
TRBV7-2	TRBJ2-7	TRBD1	.	TGTGCCAGCAGCCTACCGGACAGGAGCTCCTACGAGCAGTACTTC	CASSLPDRSSYEQYF
TRBV7-9	TRBJ2-4	.	.	TGTGCCAGCAGCTTAAGGGGTGGGGACATTCAGTACTTC	CASSLRGGDIQYF
TRBV7-8	TRBJ1-1	.	.	TGTGCCAGCAGCTTAGAGGTCACAGGGGAAGCTTTCTTT	CASSLEVTGEAFF
TRBV5-1	TRBJ2-7	.	.	TGCGCCAGCAGCTTCCATCTGGCGGACAGCTCCTACGAGCAGTACTTC	CASSFHLADSSYEQYF
TRBV5-4	TRBJ1-3	.	few	TGTGCCAGCAGCTTGGGCCAGGGATTAGCCGGAAACACCATATATTTT	CASSLGQGLAGNTIYF
TRBV6-5	TRBJ2-3	TRBD2	.	TGTGCCAGCAGTTACTTGGGGACTACCCCAGATACGCAGTATTTT	CASSYLGTTPDTQYF
TRBV28	TRBJ2-7	.	.	TGTGCCAGCAGTTTGGGGGGACGGATGTACGAGCAGTACTTC	CASSLGGRMYEQYF
TRBV7-2	TRBJ1-2	.	.	TGTGCCAGCAGCTTAGGGGGGCTCTATGGCTACACCTTC	CASSLGGLYGYTF
TRBV2	TRBJ2-7	TRBD2	.	TGTGCCAGCAAGCGGGAGGGGGCAACGGACGAGCAGTACTTC	CASKREGATDEQYF
TRBV5-6	TRBJ2-5	TRBD1	.	TGTGCCAGCAGCCTCAAGACGACAGGGTTAGAGACCCAGTACTTC	CASSLKTTGLETQYF
TRBV27	TRBJ1-2	.	.	TGTGCCAGCAGCCTTAGGGCGACAGGAGAACTCTATGGCTACACCTTC	CASSLRATGELYGYTF
TRBV11-1	TRBJ2-7	TRBD1	.	TGTGCCAGCAGCTTGCCGGGACAGGGGGCGGGGGCCCCTAGGGAGCAGTACTTC	CASSLPGQGAGAPREQYF
TRBV20-1	TRBJ2-1	.	.	TGCAGTGCCTACAGGCATGAGCAGTTCTTC	CSAYRHEQFF
TRBV19	TRBJ2-1	.	.	TGTGCCAGTAGTATAGCCGGTCTCCGCATTAATGAGCAGTTCTTC	CASSIAGLRINEQFF
TRBV19	TRBJ1-2	.	few	TGTGCCAGTAGTATGCAGGGATCCTATGGCTACACCTTC	CASSMQGSYGYTF
TRBV5-1	TRBJ2-7	TRBD2	few	TGCGCCAGCAGCTTGGGGGGACTAGCGGGGGTCCTAGACTTC	CASSLGGLAGVLDF
TRBV11-2	TRBJ2-7	TRBD2	.	TGTGCCAGCAGCCCGACTAGCGGCGCTGTGAGGGAGCAGTACTTC	CASSPTSGAVREQYF
TRBV5-1	TRBJ2-1	.	few	TGCGCCAGCACCGAGCCCGGACTATTCAATGAGCAGTTCTTC	CASTEPGLFNEQFF
TRBV21-1	TRBJ2-5	.	.	TGTGCCAGCAGCAAATGGGTACTAGCGAACGCTCGGCAAGAGACCCAGTACTTC	CASSKWVLANARQETQYF
TRBV7-2	TRBJ2-5	TRBD2	.	TGTGCCAGCAGCTTAGCACGGGGGCTAGCGGGGGGGGAGACCCAGTACTTC	CASSLARGLAGGETQYF
TRBV4-3	TRBJ2-1	.	.	TGCGCCAGCAGCCCGGGTCCCTACAATGAGCAGTTCTTC	CASSPGPYNEQFF
TRBV7-2	TRBJ2-7	.	.	TGTGCCAGCAGTCGGGGGTTCTCCTACGAGCAGTACTTC	CASSRGFSYEQYF
TRBV2	TRBJ2-5	TRBD2	few	TGTGCCAGCAGTCCCCGGACTAGCGGGGGGGAGACCCAGTACTTC	CASSPRTSGGETQYF